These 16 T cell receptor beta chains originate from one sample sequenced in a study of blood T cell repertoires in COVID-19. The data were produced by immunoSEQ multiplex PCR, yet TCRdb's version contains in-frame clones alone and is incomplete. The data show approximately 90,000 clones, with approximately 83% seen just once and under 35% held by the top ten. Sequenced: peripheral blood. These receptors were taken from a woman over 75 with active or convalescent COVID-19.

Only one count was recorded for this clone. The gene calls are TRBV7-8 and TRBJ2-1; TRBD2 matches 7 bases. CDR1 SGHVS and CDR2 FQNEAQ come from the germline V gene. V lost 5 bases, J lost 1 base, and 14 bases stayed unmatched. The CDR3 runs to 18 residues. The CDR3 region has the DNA TGTGCCAGCAGCCCCAAGGGTGGCGGGAGCTGGTCCTACAATGAGCAGTTCTTC. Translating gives CASSPKGGGSWSYNEQFF.

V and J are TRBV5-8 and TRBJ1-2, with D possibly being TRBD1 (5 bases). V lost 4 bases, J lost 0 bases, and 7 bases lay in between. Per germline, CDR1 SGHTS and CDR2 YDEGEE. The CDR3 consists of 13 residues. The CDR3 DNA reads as TGTGCCAGCAGCCGGGGGGCTAACTATGGCTACACCTTC. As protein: CASSRGANYGYTF.

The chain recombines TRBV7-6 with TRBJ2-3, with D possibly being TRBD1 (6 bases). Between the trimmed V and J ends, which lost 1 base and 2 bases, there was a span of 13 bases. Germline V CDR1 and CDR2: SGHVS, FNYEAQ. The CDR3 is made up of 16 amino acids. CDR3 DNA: TGTGCCAGCAGCTTAGAGGGACACATCTTCACAGATACGCAGTATTTT. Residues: CASSLEGHIFTDTQYF.

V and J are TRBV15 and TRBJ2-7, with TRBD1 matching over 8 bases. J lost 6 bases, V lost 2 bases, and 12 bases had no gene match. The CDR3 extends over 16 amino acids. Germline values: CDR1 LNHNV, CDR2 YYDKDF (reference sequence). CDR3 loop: CATSRPDRDLSAEQYF. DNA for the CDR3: TGTGCCACCAGCAGACCGGACAGGGACCTCTCGGCCGAGCAGTACTTC.

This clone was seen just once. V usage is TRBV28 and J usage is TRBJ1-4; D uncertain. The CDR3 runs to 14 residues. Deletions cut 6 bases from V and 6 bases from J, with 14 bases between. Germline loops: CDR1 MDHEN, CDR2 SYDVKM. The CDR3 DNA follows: TGTGCCAGCAGCTATTCGGGGAGTGATGAAAAACTGTTTTTT. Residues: CASSYSGSDEKLFF.

As DNA, the CDR3 is TGTGCCAGCAGCTTACAAAGCCGAGGACTAGCCGTAGATACGCAGTATTTT. This sequence encodes CASSLQSRGLAVDTQYF. The chain joins TRBV7-3 to TRBJ2-3; 8 bases are shared with TRBD2. Unmatched junction bases numbered 12, after V lost 2 bases and J lost 5 bases. Germline V gene lookup returns CDR1 SGHTA and CDR2 FQGTGA. The CDR3 extends over 17 amino acids.

The CDR3 protein is CASKTSGAETQYF. The CDR3 DNA reads TGTGCCAGCAAGACTAGCGGGGCGGAGACCCAGTACTTC. This chain links TRBV6-5 with TRBJ2-5, with TRBD2 identical over 11 bases. This CDR3 is 13 amino acids long. Germline V gene lookup returns CDR1 MNHEY and CDR2 SVGAGI. After removal of 7 bases from V and 5 bases from J, the junction contained 3 bases not matched to a gene.

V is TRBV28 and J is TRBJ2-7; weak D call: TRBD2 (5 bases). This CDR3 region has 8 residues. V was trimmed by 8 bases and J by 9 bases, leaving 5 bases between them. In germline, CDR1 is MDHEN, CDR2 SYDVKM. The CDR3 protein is CASGGQYF. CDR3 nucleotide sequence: TGTGCCAGCGGAGGGCAGTACTTC. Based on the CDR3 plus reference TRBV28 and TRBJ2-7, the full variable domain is DVKVTQSSRYLVKRTGEKVFLECVQDMDHENMFWYRQDPGLGLRLIYFSYDVKMKEKGDIPEGYSVSREKKERFSLILESASTNQTSMYLCASGGQYFGPGTRLTVT.

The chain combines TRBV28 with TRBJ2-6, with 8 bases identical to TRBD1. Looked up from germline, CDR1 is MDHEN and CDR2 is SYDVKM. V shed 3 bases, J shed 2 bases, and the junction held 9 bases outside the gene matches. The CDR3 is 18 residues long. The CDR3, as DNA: TGTGCCAGCAGTTTTGGGGGGACAGGCCGTCCTGGGGCCAACGTCCTGACTTTC. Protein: CASSFGGTGRPGANVLTF. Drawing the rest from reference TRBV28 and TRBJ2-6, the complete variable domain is DVKVTQSSRYLVKRTGEKVFLECVQDMDHENMFWYRQDPGLGLRLIYFSYDVKMKEKGDIPEGYSVSREKKERFSLILESASTNQTSMYLCASSFGGTGRPGANVLTFGAGSRLTVL.

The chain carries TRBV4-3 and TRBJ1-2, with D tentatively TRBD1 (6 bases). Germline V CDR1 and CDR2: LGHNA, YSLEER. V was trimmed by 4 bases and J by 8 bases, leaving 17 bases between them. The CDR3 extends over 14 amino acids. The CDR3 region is CASSRAMDSRGYTF. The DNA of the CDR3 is TGCGCCAGCAGCCGAGCTATGGACAGTCGAGGCTACACCTTC.

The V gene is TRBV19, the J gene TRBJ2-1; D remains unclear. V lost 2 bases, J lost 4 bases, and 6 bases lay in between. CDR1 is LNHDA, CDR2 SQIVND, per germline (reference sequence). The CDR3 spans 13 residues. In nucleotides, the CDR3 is TGTGCCAGTAGTATATCCCCGTACAATGAGCAGTTCTTC. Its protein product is CASSISPYNEQFF. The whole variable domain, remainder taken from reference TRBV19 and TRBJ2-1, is DGGITQSPKYLFRKEGQNVTLSCEQNLNHDAMYWYRQDPGQGLRLIYYSQIVNDFQKGDIAEGYSVSREKKESFPLTVTSAQKNPTAFYLCASSISPYNEQFFGPGTRLTVL.

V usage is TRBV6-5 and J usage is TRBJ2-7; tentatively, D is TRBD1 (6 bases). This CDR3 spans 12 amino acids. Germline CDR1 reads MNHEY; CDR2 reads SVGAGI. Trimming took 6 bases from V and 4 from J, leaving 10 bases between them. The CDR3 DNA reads TGTGCCAGCAGCGGGACACGGTACGAGCAGTACTTC. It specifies CASSGTRYEQYF.

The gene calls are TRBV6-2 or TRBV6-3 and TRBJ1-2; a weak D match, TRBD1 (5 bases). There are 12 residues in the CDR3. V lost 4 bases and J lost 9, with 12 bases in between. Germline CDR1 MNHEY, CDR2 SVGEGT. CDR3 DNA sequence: TGTGCCAGCAGTTGGCAGGGAGGTAGCTACACCTTC. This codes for CASSWQGGSYTF.

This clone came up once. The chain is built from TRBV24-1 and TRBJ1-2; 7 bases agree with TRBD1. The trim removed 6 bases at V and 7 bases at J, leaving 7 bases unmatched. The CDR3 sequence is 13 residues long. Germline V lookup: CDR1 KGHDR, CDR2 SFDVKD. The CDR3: CATSRDRDRGYTF. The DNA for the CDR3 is TGTGCCACCAGTCGAGACAGGGATCGTGGCTACACCTTC.

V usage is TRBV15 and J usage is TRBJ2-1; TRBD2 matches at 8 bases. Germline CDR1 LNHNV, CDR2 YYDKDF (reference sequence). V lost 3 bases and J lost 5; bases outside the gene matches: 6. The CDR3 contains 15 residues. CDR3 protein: CATSRGLGGDNEQFF. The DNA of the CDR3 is TGTGCCACCAGCAGGGGACTAGGAGGAGACAATGAGCAGTTCTTC.

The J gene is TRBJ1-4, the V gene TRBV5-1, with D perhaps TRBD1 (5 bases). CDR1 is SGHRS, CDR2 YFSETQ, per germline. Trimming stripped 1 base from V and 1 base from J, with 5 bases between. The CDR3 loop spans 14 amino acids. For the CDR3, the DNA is TGCGCCAGCAGCTTGCAGGGAACTAATGAAAAACTGTTTTTT. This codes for CASSLQGTNEKLFF.